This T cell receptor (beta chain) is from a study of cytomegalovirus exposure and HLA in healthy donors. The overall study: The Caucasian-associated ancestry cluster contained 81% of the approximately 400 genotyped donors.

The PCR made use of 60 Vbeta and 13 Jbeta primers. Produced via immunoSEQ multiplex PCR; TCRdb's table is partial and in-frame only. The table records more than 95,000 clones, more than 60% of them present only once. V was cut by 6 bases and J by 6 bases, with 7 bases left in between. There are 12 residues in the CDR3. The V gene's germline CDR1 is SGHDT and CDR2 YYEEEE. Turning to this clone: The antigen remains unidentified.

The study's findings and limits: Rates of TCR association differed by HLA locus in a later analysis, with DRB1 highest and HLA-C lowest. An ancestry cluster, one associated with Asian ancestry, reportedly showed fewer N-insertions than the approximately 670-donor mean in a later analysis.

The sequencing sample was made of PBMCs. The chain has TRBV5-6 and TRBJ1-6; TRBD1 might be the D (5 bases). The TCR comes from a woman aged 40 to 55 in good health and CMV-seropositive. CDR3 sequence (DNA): TGTGCCAGCACCAGGGTTAATTCACCCCTCCACTTT. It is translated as CASTRVNSPLHF.